This T cell receptor (beta chain) was documented in a study of CD8+CD57+ T cells in acquired aplastic anemia. It was genomic DNA that served as the template for profiling TCR beta VDJ and CDR3. TCRdb fed the reads into MiXCR, producing one record per CDR3 protein. The sample holds some 200,000 distinct CDR3 sequences; roughly 50% are singletons and the top ten take about 1.8%. Germline CDR1 and CDR2: SQVTM and ANQGSEA. Trimming removed 5 bases from V and 3 bases from J; junction bases left unmatched: 8. The CDR3 sequence is 14 residues long. Individuals selected for sequencing had exhibited CD8+CD57+ cell expansion on flow cytometry.

V and J are TRBV29-1 and TRBJ2-3; 7 bases agree with TRBD1. Sequencing used sorted CD4+, CD8+, or CD8+CD57+ T cells (not recorded which) from PBMCs. This sequence was found in a human donor with aplastic anemia. The DNA of the CDR3 is TGCAGCGTTAAGCCGACAGGGTGGACAGATACGCAGTATTTT. This translates into CSVKPTGWTDTQYF.